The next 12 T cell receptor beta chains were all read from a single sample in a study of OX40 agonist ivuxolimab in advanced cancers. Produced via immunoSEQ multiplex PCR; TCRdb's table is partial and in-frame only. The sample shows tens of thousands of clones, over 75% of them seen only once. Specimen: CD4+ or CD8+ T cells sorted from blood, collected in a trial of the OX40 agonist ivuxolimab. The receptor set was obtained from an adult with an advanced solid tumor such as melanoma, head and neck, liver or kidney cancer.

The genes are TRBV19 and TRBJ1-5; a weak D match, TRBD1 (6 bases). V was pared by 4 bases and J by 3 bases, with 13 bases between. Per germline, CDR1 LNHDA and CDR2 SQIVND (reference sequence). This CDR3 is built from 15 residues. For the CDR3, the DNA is TGTGCCAGTAGTAAGTCGGAGGGGGACAATCAGCCCCAGCATTTT. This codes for CASSKSEGDNQPQHF.

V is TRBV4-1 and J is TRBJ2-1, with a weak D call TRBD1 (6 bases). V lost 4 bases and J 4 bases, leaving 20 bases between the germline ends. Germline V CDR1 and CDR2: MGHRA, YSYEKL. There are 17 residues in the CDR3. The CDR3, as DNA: TGCGCCAGCAGCCCAGATCCCGGGACACGCACATACAATGAGCAGTTCTTC. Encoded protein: CASSPDPGTRTYNEQFF.

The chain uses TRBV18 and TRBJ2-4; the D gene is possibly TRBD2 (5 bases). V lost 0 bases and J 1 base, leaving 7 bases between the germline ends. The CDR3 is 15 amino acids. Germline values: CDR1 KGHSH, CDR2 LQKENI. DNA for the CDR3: TGTGCCAGCTCACCACCGACGGGGGCCAAAAACATTCAGTACTTC. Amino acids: CASSPPTGAKNIQYF.

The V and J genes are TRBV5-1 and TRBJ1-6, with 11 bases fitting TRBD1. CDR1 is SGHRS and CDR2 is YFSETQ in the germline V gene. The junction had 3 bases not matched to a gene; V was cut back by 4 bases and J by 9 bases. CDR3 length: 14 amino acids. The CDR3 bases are TGCGCCAGCAGCCAGGGGACAGGGGGTTCACCCCTCCACTTT. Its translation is CASSQGTGGSPLHF. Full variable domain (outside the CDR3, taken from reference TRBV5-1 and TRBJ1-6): KAGVTQTPRYLIKTRGQQVTLSCSPISGHRSVSWYQQTPGQGLQFLFEYFSETQRNKGNFPGRFSGRQFSNSRSEMNVSTLELGDSALYLCASSQGTGGSPLHFGNGTRLTVT.

CDR3 nucleotide sequence: TGTGCCTGGAGTGGGGGGGTAGCGGGAGGATTCCAAGAGACCCAGTACTTC. This translates into CAWSGGVAGGFQETQYF. This chain uses TRBV30 with TRBJ2-5; 10 bases are a match to TRBD2. CDR1 is GTSNPN, CDR2 SVGIG, per germline (reference sequence). The CDR3 totals 17 residues. V trimming: 1 base; J trimming: 1 base; junction bases outside the gene matches: 9.

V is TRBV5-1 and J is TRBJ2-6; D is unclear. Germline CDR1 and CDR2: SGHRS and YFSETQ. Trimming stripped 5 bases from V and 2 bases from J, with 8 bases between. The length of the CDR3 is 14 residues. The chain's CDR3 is CASRESPGANVLTF. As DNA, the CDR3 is TGCGCCAGCAGAGAATCGCCTGGGGCCAACGTCCTGACTTTC. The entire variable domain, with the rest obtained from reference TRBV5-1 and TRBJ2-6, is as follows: KAGVTQTPRYLIKTRGQQVTLSCSPISGHRSVSWYQQTPGQGLQFLFEYFSETQRNKGNFPGRFSGRQFSNSRSEMNVSTLELGDSALYLCASRESPGANVLTFGAGSRLTVL.

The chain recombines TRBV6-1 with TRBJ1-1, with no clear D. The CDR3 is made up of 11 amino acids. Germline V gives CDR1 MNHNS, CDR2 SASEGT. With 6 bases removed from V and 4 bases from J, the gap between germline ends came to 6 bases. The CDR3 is CASSSATEAFF. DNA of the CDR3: TGTGCCAGCAGCTCTGCCACTGAAGCTTTCTTT.

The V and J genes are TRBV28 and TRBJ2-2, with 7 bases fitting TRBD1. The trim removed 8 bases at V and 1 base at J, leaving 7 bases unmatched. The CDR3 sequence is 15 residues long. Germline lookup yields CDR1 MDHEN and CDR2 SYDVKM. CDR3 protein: CASRLRTGNTGELFF. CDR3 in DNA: TGTGCCAGCCGTCTCAGGACAGGGAACACCGGGGAGCTGTTTTTT.

CDR3 DNA: TGTGCCAGCAGCCAAGGACTAGCGGGAAATGAGCAGTTCTTC. Translation: CASSQGLAGNEQFF. This chain links TRBV2 with TRBJ2-1, with 12 nucleotides matching TRBD2. CDR1 and CDR2 from the germline V gene are SNHLY and FYNNEI. With V trimmed by 6 bases and J by 7 bases, 4 bases remained unmatched. The CDR3 has 14 amino acids.

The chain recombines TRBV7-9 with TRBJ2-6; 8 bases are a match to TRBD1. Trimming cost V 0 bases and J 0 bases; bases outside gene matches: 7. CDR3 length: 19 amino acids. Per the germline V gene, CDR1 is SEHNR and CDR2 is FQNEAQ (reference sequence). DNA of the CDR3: TGTGCCAGCAGCTTAGCTCCGGACAGGGCCTCCTCTGGGGCCAACGTCCTGACTTTC. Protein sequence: CASSLAPDRASSGANVLTF.

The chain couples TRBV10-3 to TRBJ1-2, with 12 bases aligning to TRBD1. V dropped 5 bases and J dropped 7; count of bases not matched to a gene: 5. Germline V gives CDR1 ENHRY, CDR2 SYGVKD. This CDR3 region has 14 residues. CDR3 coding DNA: TGTGCCATCAGTCTACCGGGACAGGGGGCTGGCTACACCTTC. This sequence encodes CAISLPGQGAGYTF.

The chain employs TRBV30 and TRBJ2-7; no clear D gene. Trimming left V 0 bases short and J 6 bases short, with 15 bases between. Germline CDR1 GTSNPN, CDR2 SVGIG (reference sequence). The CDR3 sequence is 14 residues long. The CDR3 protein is CAWSVGPIKGEQYF. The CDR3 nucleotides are TGTGCCTGGAGTGTCGGACCTATCAAGGGCGAGCAGTACTTC.